The rows below give T cell receptor beta chains drawn from one sample of a study of blood T cell repertoires in COVID-19. Sequencing was performed with immunoSEQ multiplex PCR; in TCRdb, only in-frame clones are kept and a portion is missing. The sample yields 150,000 to 200,000 clones, about three quarters seen once. Input material: peripheral blood. These receptors were taken from a man in his fifties or sixties with acute or convalescent COVID-19. CDR3s include the opening cysteine and the closing phenylalanine or tryptophan. A D gene is named only where the DNA matches it firmly. Size values are once, few and many counts, or a class for expanded clones, and some rows have none.

V	size	D	J	CDR3	DNA
TRBV4-3	.	.	TRBJ2-7	CASSQVGAYEQYF	TGCGCCAGCAGCCAAGTAGGGGCCTACGAGCAGTACTTC
TRBV3-1/TRBV3-2	.	TRBD1	TRBJ1-4	CASSSGGFNEKLFF	TGTGCCAGCAGCTCAGGGGGCTTTAATGAAAAACTGTTTTTT
TRBV9	.	.	TRBJ2-2	CASSAQQGGTGELFF	TGTGCCAGCAGCGCACAACAGGGAGGGACCGGGGAGCTGTTTTTT
TRBV30	.	TRBD1	TRBJ1-2	CAWEGTGTGGDYGYTF	TGTGCCTGGGAAGGTACCGGGACAGGGGGCGACTATGGCTACACCTTC
TRBV7-2	.	TRBD2	TRBJ2-4	CASSSGLAPGIQYF	TGTGCCAGCAGCTCGGGACTAGCGCCGGGGATTCAGTACTTC
TRBV19	.	TRBD1	TRBJ1-1	CASSAKTGGSNTEAFF	TGTGCCAGTAGTGCCAAGACAGGGGGGTCGAACACTGAAGCTTTCTTT
TRBV30	.	.	TRBJ1-2	CAWEAEGELGGYTF	TGTGCCTGGGAGGCCGAAGGGGAATTGGGAGGCTACACCTTC
TRBV18	.	.	TRBJ1-4	CASSEGSLNEKLFF	TGTGCCAGCTCTGAGGGCAGTCTCAATGAAAAACTGTTTTTT
TRBV3-1/TRBV3-2	.	TRBD2	TRBJ2-1	CASSLGTRWADEQFF	TGTGCCAGCAGCCTGGGGACTAGATGGGCCGATGAGCAGTTCTTC
TRBV5-4	.	.	TRBJ2-3	CASSLEGERHTDTQYF	TGTGCCAGCAGCTTGGAGGGAGAAAGACATACAGATACGCAGTATTTT
TRBV7-2	few	.	TRBJ1-2	CASSRRTDLNYTF	TGTGCCAGCAGCCGCCGGACAGACTTGAACTACACCTTC
TRBV6-2/TRBV6-3	few	TRBD1	TRBJ1-1	CASSQTDRAGAFF	TGTGCCAGCAGCCAGACGGACAGGGCTGGAGCTTTCTTT
TRBV11-2	.	.	TRBJ1-2	CASSPQAGLYGYTF	TGTGCCAGCAGCCCACAAGCGGGTCTCTATGGCTACACCTTC
TRBV7-3	.	TRBD2	TRBJ2-3	CASSILAGAGYTQYF	TGTGCCAGCAGCATACTAGCGGGGGCCGGGTATACGCAGTATTTT
TRBV19	.	.	TRBJ2-3	CASSKYATGRGMATQYF	TGTGCCAGTAGTAAATACGCGACAGGCCGGGGAATGGCTACGCAGTATTTT
TRBV7-3	.	.	TRBJ1-4	CASKKETATNEKLFF	TGTGCCAGCAAGAAGGAGACCGCAACTAATGAAAAACTGTTTTTT
TRBV19	.	.	TRBJ2-3	CASSMVASRLSTDTQYF	TGTGCCAGTAGTATGGTCGCCAGCCGACTTTCTACAGATACGCAGTATTTT
TRBV7-2	once	.	TRBJ2-5	CASSSPLGSQETQYF	TGTGCCAGCAGCTCGCCACTAGGGTCCCAAGAGACCCAGTACTTC
TRBV6-1	.	.	TRBJ2-3	CASSEAVPDTQYF	TGTGCCAGCAGTGAAGCCGTCCCAGATACGCAGTATTTT
TRBV6-5	.	TRBD2	TRBJ2-2	CASSLAGGWTGELFF	TGTGCCAGCAGTCTAGCGGGGGGGTGGACCGGGGAGCTGTTTTTT
TRBV6-1	.	.	TRBJ1-1	CASHGGGWGTEAFF	TGTGCCAGCCACGGCGGGGGCTGGGGCACTGAAGCTTTCTTT
TRBV18	.	TRBD1	TRBJ2-1	CASSPRTGADEQFF	TGTGCCAGCTCACCTCGGACAGGGGCGGATGAGCAGTTCTTC
TRBV6-5	.	TRBD2	TRBJ2-5	CASSWGGGGGETQYF	TGTGCCAGCAGTTGGGGTGGGGGGGGAGGAGAGACCCAGTACTTC
TRBV4-1	.	TRBD1	TRBJ2-5	CASSQGTGTGGETQYF	TGCGCCAGCAGCCAAGGCACCGGGACAGGGGGTGAGACCCAGTACTTC
TRBV7-8	.	.	TRBJ1-1	CASSLSGNTEAFF	TGTGCCAGCAGCTTATCCGGGAACACTGAAGCTTTCTTT
TRBV5-1	.	TRBD1	TRBJ1-6	CASSPGTGSNSPLHF	TGCGCCAGCAGCCCGGGGACAGGGAGTAATTCACCCCTCCACTTT
TRBV28	.	.	TRBJ1-2	CASSSQGDYDYGYTF	TGTGCCAGCAGTTCACAGGGAGATTATGACTATGGCTACACCTTC
TRBV3-1/TRBV3-2	few	.	TRBJ1-3	CASRRTGNTIYF	TGTGCCAGCAGGCGAACTGGAAACACCATATATTTT
TRBV11-3	.	.	TRBJ2-2	CASSWAGNTGELFF	TGTGCCAGCAGCTGGGCAGGAAACACCGGGGAGCTGTTTTTT
TRBV15	.	TRBD2	TRBJ2-5	CATSINGGGNIQETQYF	TGTGCCACCAGCATCAATGGGGGGGGGAATATCCAAGAGACCCAGTACTTC
TRBV14	few	.	TRBJ2-6	CASSPRTSGANVLTF	TGTGCCAGCAGCCCTCGAACATCTGGGGCCAACGTCCTGACTTTC